This section outlines one TCR beta chain sequence together with its context. The source of the sample is a study of blood T cell repertoires in COVID-19. Across the whole study: Collection of acute and convalescent COVID-19 samples took place in the United States, Italy and Spain. Nucleic acid was either cDNA or gDNA, and it came from T cells, B-cell-depleted T cells, or PBMCs.

Per the original data handling: It was from reference gene primer amplification that nucleated cell counts were estimated. Clones were read by immunoSEQ multiplex PCR, and TCRdb kept only the in-frame ones, dropping some. Clone size and V and J calls were adopted from that table, with D and trimming inferred from the DNA. The profile shows about 68,000 clones, about 86% of them singletons. Germline values: CDR1 SGHNT, CDR2 YYREEE (reference sequence). The CDR3 length is 16 residues. V was pared by 5 bases and J by 2 bases, with 20 bases between. The chain employs TRBV5-4 and TRBJ2-7; D might be TRBD1 (6 bases). This TCR came from a woman aged 55-69 years with acute or convalescent COVID-19. Sequencing was done on a sample of peripheral blood. CDR3 nucleotide sequence: TGTGCCAGCAGTTTGCCCGGACAGTGGGGCACCTACGAGCAGTACTTC. Translated, it gives CASSLPGQWGTYEQYF.